This T cell receptor beta chain was sequenced in a study of cytomegalovirus exposure and HLA in healthy donors. Study-level points and caveats: Some segments of the V type, notably TRBV6-2 and TRBV6-3, were excluded as indistinguishable. Most TCR sequences were rare, but some public TCRs occurred in many donors.

V was trimmed by 3 bases and J by 2 bases, leaving 9 bases between them. Germline V gene sequence: CDR1 MGHRA, CDR2 YSYEKL. This CDR3 comprises 14 residues. In the case of this clone: Its antigen is unknown.

The primer mix had 60 Vbeta and 13 Jbeta primers. Under the authors' procedure: Later, 65 million to 85 million unique TCR beta chains were counted in an analysis, and approximately 10 million of them were shared. Some clones are missing from TCRdb's copy, which holds only in-frame ones; the method was immunoSEQ multiplex PCR. The DNA gave D and trimming, while V, J and clone size come from that table. The table shows around 150,000 clones, with 60% to 80% occurring only once. The genes are TRBV4-1 and TRBJ2-3; D possibly corresponds to TRBD1 (6 bases). The source material was PBMCs. This receptor was identified in a man in his thirties or forties in good health and CMV-seropositive. CDR3 nucleotide sequence: TGCGCCAGCAGCCATGGACAGCACACAGATACGCAGTATTTT. Its protein product is CASSHGQHTDTQYF.